This T cell receptor beta chain is drawn from a study of shared clonotypes between healthy human individuals. On the study more broadly: There were three CD4 naive, three CD4 memory, two CD8 naive and one CD8 memory plates per donor. Findings of the study overall: Sorted-subset sequencing was shown by rarefaction to be incomplete despite large depth. Larger estimated richness was generally recorded for naive subsets relative to memory subsets.

As to this clone: Its antigen is unknown.

J was trimmed by 0 bases and V by 3 bases; bases with no gene match: 2. The CDR3 loop spans 15 amino acids. CDR1 is MDHEN and CDR2 is SYDVKM in the germline V gene. Replicate PCRs from sorted subsets contained roughly 200 ng DNA, which is 29,000 or so T cell genomes. Repertoires were generated with immunoSEQ multiplex PCR, while TCRdb's copy carries only in-frame clones and drops some. Of roughly 700,000 clones in the sample, about 74% were seen once. The V call is TRBV28, the J call TRBJ2-5, with 9 bases aligning to TRBD2. This receptor was obtained from a woman under 40 in good health. Sequences were obtained from memory CD4+ T cells sorted from blood. The subset here: CD45RA-negative fraction. The CDR3 nucleotides read TGTGCCAGCAGTTTGCGACTAGCGGACCAAGAGACCCAGTACTTC. Its protein is CASSLRLADQETQYF. The full variable domain, rest sourced from reference TRBV28 and TRBJ2-5, is DVKVTQSSRYLVKRTGEKVFLECVQDMDHENMFWYRQDPGLGLRLIYFSYDVKMKEKGDIPEGYSVSREKKERFSLILESASTNQTSMYLCASSLRLADQETQYFGPGTRLLVL.